The rows below give T cell receptor beta chains drawn from one sample of a study of identical twins. TCRdb re-called the 5' RACE reads through MiXCR, storing one row per CDR3 protein. The table lists approximately 230,000 distinct CDR3 sequences, 6.5% of them singletons. The same sample was also used in a study of T cells expressing NK-cell markers.

The source material was CD8+ T cells sorted from blood. These receptors originate from a woman aged 18-35 years in good health. Both conserved end residues are part of each CDR3.

CDR3 | J | V
CASSPVPSYEQYF | TRBJ2-7 | TRBV18
CASSRGGNQPQHF | TRBJ1-5 | TRBV2
CASSQGAENQPQHF | TRBJ1-5 | TRBV3-1
CASSVGAPVEEQYF | TRBJ2-7 | TRBV9
CASSSGILEQYF | TRBJ2-7 | TRBV12-3/TRBV12-4
CATSRVAGSEAFF | TRBJ1-1 | TRBV15
CSAPTALAGYNEQFF | TRBJ2-1 | TRBV20-1
CASSPVLPGGPGELFF | TRBJ2-2 | TRBV7-7
CASSNSPGAGANVLTF | TRBJ2-6 | TRBV27
CASSKTQGAPYEQYF | TRBJ2-7 | TRBV11-3
CASSSSGGRGNNEQFF | TRBJ2-1 | TRBV7-8
CASSDRFSNEQFF | TRBJ2-1 | TRBV9
CASSLDVYEQYF | TRBJ2-7 | TRBV12-3/TRBV12-4